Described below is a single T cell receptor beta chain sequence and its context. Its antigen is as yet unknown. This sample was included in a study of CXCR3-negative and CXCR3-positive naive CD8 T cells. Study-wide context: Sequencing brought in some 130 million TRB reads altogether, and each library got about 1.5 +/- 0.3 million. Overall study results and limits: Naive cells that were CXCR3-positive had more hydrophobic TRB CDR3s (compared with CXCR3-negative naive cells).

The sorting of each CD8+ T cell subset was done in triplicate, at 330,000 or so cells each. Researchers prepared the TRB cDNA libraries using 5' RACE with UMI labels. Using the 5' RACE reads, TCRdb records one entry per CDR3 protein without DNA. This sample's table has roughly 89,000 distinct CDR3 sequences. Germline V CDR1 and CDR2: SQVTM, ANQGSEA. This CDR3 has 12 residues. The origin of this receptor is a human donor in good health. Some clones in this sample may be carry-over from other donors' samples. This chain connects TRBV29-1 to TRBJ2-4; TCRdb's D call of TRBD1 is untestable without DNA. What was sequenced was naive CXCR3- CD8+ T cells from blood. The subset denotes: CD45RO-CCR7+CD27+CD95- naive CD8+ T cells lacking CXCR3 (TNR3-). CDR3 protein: CSTRTGRDIQYF.